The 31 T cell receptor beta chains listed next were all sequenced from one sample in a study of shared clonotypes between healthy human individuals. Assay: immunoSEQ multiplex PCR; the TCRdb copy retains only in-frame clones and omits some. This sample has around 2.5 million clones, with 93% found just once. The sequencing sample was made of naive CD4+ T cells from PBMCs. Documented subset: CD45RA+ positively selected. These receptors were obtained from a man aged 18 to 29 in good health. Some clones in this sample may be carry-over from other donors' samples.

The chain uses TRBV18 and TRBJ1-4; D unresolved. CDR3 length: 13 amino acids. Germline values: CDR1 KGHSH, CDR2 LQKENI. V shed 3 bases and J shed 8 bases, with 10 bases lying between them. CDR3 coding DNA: TGTGCCAGCTCACCCAGGATGGGGGAAAAACTGTTTTTT. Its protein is CASSPRMGEKLFF.

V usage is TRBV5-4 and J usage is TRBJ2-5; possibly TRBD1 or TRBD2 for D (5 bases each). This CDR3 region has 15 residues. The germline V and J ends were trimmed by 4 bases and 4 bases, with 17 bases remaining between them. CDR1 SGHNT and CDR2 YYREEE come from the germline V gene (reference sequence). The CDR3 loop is CASSPRTGTGETQYF. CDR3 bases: TGTGCCAGCAGCCCTCGAACCGGGACCGGAGAGACCCAGTACTTC. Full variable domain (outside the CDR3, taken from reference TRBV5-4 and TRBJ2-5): ETGVTQSPTHLIKTRGQQVTLRCSSQSGHNTVSWYQQALGQGPQFIFQYYREEENGRGNFPPRFSGLQFPNYSSELNVNALELDDSALYLCASSPRTGTGETQYFGPGTRLLVL.

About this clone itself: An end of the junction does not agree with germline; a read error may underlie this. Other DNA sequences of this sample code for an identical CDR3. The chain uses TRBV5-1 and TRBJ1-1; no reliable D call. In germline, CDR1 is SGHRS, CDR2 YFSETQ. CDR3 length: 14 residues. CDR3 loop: CASSSIQMNTEAFF. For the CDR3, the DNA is TGTGCCAGCAGCTCGATACAGATGAACACTGAAGCTTTCTTT.

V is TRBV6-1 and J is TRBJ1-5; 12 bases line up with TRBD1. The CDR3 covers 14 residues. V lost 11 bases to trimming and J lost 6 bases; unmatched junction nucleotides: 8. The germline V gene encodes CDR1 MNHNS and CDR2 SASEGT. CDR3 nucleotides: TGTGCCCCCGGGAGGGACAGGGGGCGTCAGCCCCAGCATTTT. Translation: CAPGRDRGRQPQHF.

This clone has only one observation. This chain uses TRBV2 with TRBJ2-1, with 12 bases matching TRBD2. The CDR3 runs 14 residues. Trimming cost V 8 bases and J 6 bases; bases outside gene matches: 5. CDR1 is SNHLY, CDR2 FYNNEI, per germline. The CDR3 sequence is CASETSGSFNEQFF. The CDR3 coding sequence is TGTGCCAGCGAGACTAGCGGGAGTTTCAATGAGCAGTTCTTC.

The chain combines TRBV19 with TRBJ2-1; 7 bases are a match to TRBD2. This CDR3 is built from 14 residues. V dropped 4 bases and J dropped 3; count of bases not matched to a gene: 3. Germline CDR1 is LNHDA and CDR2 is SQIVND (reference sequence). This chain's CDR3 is CASSTREFYNEQFF. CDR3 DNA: TGTGCCAGTAGTACGCGGGAGTTCTACAATGAGCAGTTCTTC.

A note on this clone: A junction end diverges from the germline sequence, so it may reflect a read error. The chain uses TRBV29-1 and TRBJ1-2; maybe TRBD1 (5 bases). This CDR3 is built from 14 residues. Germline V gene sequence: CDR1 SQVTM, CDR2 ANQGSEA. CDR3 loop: CSVEGKGLGYGYAF. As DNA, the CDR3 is TGCAGCGTTGAAGGAAAGGGGTTGGGGTATGGCTACGCCTTC.

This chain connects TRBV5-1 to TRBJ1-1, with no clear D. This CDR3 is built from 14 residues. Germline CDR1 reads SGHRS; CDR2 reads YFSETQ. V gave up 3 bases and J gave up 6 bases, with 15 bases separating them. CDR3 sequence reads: CASSSYPRTAEAFF. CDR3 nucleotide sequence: TGCGCCAGCAGCTCCTATCCCAGGACGGCTGAAGCTTTCTTT.

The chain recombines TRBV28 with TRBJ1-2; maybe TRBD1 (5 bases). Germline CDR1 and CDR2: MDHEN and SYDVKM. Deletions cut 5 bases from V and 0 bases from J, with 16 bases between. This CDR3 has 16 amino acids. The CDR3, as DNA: TGTGCCAGCAGTCGCCCAGGGAGTTTAGCTAACTATGGCTACACCTTC. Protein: CASSRPGSLANYGYTF.

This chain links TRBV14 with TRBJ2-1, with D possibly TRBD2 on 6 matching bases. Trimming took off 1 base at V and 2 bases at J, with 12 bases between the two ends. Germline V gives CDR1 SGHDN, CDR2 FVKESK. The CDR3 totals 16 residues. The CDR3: CASSQGGLTTYNEQFF. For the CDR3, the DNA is TGTGCCAGCAGCCAAGGGGGACTTACTACCTACAATGAGCAGTTCTTC.

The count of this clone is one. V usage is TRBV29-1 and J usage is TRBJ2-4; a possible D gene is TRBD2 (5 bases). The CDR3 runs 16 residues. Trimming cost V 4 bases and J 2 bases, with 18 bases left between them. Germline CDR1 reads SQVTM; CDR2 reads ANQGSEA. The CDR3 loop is CSVAGSGRDSKNIQYF. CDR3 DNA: TGCAGCGTTGCCGGGTCGGGGAGAGATTCCAAAAACATTCAGTACTTC. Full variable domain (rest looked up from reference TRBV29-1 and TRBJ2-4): SAVISQKPSRDICQRGTSLTIQCQVDSQVTMMFWYRQQPGQSLTLIATANQGSEATYESGFVIDKFPISRPNLTFSTLTVSNMSPEDSSIYLCSVAGSGRDSKNIQYFGAGTRLSVL.

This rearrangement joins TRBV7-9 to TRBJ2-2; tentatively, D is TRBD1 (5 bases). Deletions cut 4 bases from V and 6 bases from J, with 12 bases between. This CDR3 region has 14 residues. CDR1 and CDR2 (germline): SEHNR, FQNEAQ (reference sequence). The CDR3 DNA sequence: TGTGCCAGCAGCTCGACAGTTAACTCCGGGGAGCTGTTTTTT. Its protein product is CASSSTVNSGELFF.

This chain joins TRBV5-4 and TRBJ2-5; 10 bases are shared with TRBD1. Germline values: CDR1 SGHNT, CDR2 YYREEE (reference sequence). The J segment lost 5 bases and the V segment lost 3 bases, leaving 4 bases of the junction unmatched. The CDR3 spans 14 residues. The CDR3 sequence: CASSSDRGRETQYF. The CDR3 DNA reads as TGTGCCAGCAGCTCTGACAGGGGGCGGGAGACCCAGTACTTC.

The CDR3 here is CASAYRGHEAFF. Written as DNA, the CDR3 is TGTGCCAGCGCATACAGGGGCCATGAAGCTTTCTTT. This chain links TRBV7-9 with TRBJ1-1; 7 nucleotides agree with TRBD1. Germline CDR1 SEHNR, CDR2 FQNEAQ (reference sequence). CDR3 length: 12 amino acids. The V segment lost 8 bases and the J segment 7 bases; nucleotides outside the gene matches: 7.

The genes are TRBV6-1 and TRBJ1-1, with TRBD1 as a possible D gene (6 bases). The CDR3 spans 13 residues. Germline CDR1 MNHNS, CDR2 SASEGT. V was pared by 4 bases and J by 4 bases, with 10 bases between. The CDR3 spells CASSAGARTEAFF. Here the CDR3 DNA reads TGTGCCAGCAGTGCGGGGGCGCGCACTGAAGCTTTCTTT.

CDR3 bases: TGTGCCACCAGCCGGACTAGCGGGAGTGATGAGCAGTTCTTC. Translated, it gives CATSRTSGSDEQFF. The chain recombines TRBV15 with TRBJ2-1; 13 bases align to TRBD2. The CDR3 covers 14 residues. Germline CDR1 is LNHNV and CDR2 is YYDKDF (reference sequence). J was trimmed by 8 bases and V by 5 bases; bases with no gene match: 3.

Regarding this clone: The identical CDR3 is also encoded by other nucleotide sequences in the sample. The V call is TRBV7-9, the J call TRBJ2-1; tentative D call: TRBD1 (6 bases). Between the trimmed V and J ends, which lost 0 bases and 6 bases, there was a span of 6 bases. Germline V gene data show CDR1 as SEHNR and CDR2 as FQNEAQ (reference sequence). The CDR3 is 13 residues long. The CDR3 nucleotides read TGTGCCAGCAGCTTAGCAGGGGGCAATGAGCAGTTCTTC. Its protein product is CASSLAGGNEQFF.

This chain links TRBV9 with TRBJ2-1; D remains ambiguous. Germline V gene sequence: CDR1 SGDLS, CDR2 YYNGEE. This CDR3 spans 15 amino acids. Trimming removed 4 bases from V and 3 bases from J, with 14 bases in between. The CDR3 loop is CASSTRQGFYNEQFF. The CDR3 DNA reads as TGTGCCAGCAGCACGCGCCAAGGTTTCTACAATGAGCAGTTCTTC.

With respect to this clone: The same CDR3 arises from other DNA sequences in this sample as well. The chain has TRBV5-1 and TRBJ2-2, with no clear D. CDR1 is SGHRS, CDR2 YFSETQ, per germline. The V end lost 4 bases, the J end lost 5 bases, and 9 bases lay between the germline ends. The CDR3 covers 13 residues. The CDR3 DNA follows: TGCGCCAGCAGCCGGGTCCCTACCGGGGAGCTGTTTTTT. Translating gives CASSRVPTGELFF.

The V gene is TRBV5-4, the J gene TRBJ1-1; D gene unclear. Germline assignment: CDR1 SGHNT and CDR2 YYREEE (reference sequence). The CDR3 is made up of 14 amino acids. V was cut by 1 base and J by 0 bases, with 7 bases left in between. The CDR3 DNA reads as TGTGCCAGCAGCTTGAGTGCTGTGAACACTGAAGCTTTCTTT. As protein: CASSLSAVNTEAFF.

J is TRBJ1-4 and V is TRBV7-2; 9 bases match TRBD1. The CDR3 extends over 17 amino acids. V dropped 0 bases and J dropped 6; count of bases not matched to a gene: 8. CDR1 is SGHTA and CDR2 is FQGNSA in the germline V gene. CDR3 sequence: CASSLARGTGWDEKLFF. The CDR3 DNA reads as TGTGCCAGCAGCTTAGCGCGAGGGACAGGGTGGGATGAAAAACTGTTTTTT.

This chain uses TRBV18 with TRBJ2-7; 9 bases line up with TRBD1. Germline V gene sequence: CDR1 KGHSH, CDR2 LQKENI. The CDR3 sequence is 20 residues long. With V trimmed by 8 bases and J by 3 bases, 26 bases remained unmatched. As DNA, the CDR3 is TGTGCCAGCACCGGGACAGGGCCTATCTTGTGGCGGGAGCCCAACTACGAGCAGTACTTC. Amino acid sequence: CASTGTGPILWREPNYEQYF.

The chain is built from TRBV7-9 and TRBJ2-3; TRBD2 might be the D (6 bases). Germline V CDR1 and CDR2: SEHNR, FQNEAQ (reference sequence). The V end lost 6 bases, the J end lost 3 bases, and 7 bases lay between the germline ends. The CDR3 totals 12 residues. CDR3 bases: TGTGCCAGCAGAGGGACTACAGATACGCAGTATTTT. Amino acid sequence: CASRGTTDTQYF. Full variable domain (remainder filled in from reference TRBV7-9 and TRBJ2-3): DTGVSQNPRHKITKRGQNVTFRCDPISEHNRLYWYRQTLGQGPEFLTYFQNEAQLEKSRLLSDRFSAERPKGSFSTLEIQRTEQGDSAMYLCASRGTTDTQYFGPGTRLTVL.

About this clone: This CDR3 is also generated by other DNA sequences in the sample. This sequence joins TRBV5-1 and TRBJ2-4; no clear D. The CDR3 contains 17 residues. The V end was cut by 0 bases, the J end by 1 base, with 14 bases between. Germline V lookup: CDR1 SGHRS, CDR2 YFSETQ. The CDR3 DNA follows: TGCGCCAGCAGCTTGGCGGTAGCCGGGCTGGCCAAAAACATTCAGTACTTC. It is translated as CASSLAVAGLAKNIQYF.

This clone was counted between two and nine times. In nucleotides, the CDR3 is TGTGCCAGCAGCTTAGGTTCCTACAATGAGCAGTTCTTC. Its translation: CASSLGSYNEQFF. This chain links TRBV7-6 with TRBJ2-1; D gene uncertain. From germline, CDR1 is SGHVS and CDR2 FNYEAQ. There are 13 residues in the CDR3. Trimming stripped 1 base from V and 1 base from J, with 2 bases between.

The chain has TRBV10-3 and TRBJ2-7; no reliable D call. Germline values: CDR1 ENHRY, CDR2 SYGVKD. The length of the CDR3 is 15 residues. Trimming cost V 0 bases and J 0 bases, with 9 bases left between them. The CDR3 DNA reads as TGTGCCATCAGTGAGTCGAGCACCTTCTCCTACGAGCAGTACTTC. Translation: CAISESSTFSYEQYF.

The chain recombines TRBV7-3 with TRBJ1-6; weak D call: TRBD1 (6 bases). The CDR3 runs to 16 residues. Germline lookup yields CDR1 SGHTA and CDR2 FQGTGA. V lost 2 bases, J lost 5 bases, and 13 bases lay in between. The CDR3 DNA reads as TGTGCCAGCAGCTTAGGGGGCTGGGAGAATAATTCACCCCTCCACTTT. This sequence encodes CASSLGGWENNSPLHF.

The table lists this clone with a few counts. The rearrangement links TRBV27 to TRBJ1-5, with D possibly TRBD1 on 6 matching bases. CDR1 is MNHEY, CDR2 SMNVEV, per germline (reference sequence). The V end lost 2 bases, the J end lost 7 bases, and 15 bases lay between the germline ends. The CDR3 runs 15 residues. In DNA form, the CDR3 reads TGTGCCAGCAGTTTAGTAAGGGGGTCGGGGCAGCCCCAGCATTTT. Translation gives CASSLVRGSGQPQHF.

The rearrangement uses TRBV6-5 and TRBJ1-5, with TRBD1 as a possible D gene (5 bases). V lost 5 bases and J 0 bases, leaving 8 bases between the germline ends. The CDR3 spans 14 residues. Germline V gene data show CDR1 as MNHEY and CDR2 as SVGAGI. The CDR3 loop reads CASSRQYSNQPQHF. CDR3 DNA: TGTGCCAGCAGTCGACAGTATAGCAATCAGCCCCAGCATTTT.

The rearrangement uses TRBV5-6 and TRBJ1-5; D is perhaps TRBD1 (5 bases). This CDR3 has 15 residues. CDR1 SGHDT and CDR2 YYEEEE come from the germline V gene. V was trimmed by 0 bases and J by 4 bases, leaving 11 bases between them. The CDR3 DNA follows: TGTGCCAGCAGCTTGGCAGGGCTGGAGAATCAGCCCCAGCATTTT. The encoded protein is CASSLAGLENQPQHF.

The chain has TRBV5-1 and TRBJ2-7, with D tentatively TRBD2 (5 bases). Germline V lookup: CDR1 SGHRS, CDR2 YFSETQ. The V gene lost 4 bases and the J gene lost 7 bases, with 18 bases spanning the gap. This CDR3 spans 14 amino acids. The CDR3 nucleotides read TGCGCCAGCAGCCGGACTCTTCTGCTACGAGAGCAGTACTTC. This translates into CASSRTLLLREQYF.